The clone carrying this TCR beta chain was counted only a few times. The antigen is undetermined. Expressed TCRB transcripts were sequenced after all isolated RNA was converted to cDNA. Clones were sequenced by immunoSEQ multiplex PCR, and TCRdb holds only the in-frame ones, with some missing. In the table there are 450,000 to 600,000 clones, approximately 28% of which are singletons. The sample belongs to a study of beta chain features in type 1 diabetes. General observations from the study: Type 1 diabetes patients had moderately but significantly shorter TCRB CDR3s in all four CD4+ subsets. Resolution of whether HLA type affects TCRB rearrangement was not achieved here.

V shed 7 bases and J 3 bases; nucleotides not matched to a gene: 4. The CDR3 covers 14 residues. Germline V gives CDR1 MNHNY, CDR2 SVGAGI (reference sequence). The sequencing input was naive CD4+ T cells from blood. V gene TRBV6-6 combines with J gene TRBJ1-4, with TRBD1 identical over 8 bases. The receptor's source is a man younger than 30 in good health. CDR3 in amino acids: CASIPTGANEKLFF. CDR3 nucleotides: TGTGCCAGCATCCCGACAGGGGCTAATGAAAAACTGTTTTTT.